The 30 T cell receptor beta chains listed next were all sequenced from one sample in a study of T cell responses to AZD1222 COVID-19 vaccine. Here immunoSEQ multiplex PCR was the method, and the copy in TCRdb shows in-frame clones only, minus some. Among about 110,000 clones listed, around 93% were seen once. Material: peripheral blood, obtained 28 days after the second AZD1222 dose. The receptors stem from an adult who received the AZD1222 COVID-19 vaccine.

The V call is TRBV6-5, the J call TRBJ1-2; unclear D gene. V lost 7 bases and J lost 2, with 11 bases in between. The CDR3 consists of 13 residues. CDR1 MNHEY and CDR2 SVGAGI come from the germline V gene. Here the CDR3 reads CASTRTVNYGYTF. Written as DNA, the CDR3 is TGTGCCAGCACTAGGACGGTGAACTATGGCTACACCTTC.

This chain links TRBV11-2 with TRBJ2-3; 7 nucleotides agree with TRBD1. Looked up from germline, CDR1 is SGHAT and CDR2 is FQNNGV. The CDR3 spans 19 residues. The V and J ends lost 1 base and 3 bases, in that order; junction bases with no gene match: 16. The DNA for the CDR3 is TGTGCCAGCAGCTTAGGATGGCCCCATAGACAGGGTATGACAGATACGCAGTATTTT. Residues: CASSLGWPHRQGMTDTQYF.

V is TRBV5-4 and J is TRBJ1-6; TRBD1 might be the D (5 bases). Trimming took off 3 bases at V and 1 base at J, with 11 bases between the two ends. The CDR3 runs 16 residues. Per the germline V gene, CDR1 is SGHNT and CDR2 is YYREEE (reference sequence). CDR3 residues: CASSSGEGSYNSPLHF. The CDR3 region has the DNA TGTGCCAGCAGCTCGGGGGAGGGTTCCTATAATTCACCCCTCCACTTT.

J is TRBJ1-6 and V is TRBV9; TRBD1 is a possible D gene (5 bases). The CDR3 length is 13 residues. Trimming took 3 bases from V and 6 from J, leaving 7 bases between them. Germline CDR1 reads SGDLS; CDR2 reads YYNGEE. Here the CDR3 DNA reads TGTGCCAGCAGCGCCGACAGTAATTCACCCCTCCACTTT. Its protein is CASSADSNSPLHF.

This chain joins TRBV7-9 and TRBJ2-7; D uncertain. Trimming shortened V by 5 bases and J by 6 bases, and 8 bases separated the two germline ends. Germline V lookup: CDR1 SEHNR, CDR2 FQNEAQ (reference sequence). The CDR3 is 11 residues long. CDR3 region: CASSPGPEQYF. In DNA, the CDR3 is TGTGCCAGCAGCCCTGGACCCGAGCAGTACTTC.

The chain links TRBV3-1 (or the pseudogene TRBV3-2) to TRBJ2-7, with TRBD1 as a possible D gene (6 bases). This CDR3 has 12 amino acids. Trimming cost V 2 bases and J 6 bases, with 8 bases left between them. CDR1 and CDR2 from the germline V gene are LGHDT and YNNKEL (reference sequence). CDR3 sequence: CASSQSRGEQYF. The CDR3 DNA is TGTGCCAGCAGCCAATCCAGGGGCGAGCAGTACTTC.

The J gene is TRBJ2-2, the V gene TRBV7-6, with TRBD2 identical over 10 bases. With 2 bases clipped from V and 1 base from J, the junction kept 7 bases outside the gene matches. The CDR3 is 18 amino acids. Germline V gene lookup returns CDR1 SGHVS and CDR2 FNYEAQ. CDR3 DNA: TGTGCCAGCAGCTTACAACTAGCGGGATACTTGAACACCGGGGAGCTGTTTTTT. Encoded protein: CASSLQLAGYLNTGELFF.

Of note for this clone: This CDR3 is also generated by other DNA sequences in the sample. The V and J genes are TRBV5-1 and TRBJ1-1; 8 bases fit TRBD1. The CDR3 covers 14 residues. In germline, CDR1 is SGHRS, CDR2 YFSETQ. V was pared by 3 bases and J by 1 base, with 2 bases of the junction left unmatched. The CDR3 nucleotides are TGCGCCAGCAGCTCACAGGGGGGGAACACTGAAGCTTTCTTT. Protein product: CASSSQGGNTEAFF.

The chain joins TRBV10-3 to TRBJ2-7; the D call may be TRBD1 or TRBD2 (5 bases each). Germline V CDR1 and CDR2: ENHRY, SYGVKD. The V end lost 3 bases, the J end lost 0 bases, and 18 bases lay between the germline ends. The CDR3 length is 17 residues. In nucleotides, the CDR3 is TGTGCCATCAGTGACCCGACACGGGGACGGCACTCCTACGAGCAGTACTTC. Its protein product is CAISDPTRGRHSYEQYF.

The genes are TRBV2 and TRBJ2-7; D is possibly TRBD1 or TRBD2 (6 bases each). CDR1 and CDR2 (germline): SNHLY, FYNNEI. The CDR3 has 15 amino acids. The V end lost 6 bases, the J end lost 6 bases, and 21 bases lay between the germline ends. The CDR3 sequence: CASSLRTGGGSEQYF. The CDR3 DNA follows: TGTGCCAGCAGCCTACGGACCGGAGGGGGATCCGAGCAGTACTTC.

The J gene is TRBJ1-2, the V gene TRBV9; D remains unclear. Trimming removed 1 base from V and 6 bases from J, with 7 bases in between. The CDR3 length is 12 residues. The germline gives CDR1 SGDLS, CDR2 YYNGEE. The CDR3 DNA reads TGTGCCAGCAGCGTATCTGGGAATGGCTACACCTTC. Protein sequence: CASSVSGNGYTF.

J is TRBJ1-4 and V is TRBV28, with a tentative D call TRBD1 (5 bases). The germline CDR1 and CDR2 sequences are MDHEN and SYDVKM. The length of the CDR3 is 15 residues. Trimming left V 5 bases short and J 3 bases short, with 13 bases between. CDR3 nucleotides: TGTGCCAGCAGTCCCCCGGGGGATCCTAATGAAAAACTGTTTTTT. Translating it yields CASSPPGDPNEKLFF.

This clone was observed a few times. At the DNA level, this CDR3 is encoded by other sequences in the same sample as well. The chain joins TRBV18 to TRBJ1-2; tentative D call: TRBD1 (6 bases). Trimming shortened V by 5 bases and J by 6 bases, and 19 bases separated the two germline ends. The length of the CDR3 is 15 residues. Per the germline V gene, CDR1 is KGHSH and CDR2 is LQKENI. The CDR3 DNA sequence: TGTGCCAGCTCATTCAGGTCGGCGGGGGCTGATGGCTACACCTTC. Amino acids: CASSFRSAGADGYTF.

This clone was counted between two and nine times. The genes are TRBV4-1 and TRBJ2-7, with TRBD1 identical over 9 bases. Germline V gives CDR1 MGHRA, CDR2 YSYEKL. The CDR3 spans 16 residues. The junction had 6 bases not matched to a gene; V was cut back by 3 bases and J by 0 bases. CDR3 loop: CASSHTPGQGSYEQYF. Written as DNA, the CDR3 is TGCGCCAGCAGCCACACCCCGGGACAGGGCTCCTACGAGCAGTACTTC.

The CDR3: CASGGAHTGELFF. The CDR3 DNA reads TGTGCCAGCGGGGGGGCCCACACCGGGGAGCTGTTTTTT. V and J are TRBV6-5 and TRBJ2-2; TRBD2 might be the D (7 bases). Germline assignment: CDR1 MNHEY and CDR2 SVGAGI. This CDR3 comprises 13 residues. The V gene lost 8 bases and the J gene lost 3 bases, with 10 bases spanning the gap.

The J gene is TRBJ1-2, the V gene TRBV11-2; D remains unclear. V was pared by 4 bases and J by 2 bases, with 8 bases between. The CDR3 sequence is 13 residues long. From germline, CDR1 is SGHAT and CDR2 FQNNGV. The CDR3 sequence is CASSSFLNYGYTF. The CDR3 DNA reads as TGTGCCAGCAGCTCCTTCTTAAACTATGGCTACACCTTC.

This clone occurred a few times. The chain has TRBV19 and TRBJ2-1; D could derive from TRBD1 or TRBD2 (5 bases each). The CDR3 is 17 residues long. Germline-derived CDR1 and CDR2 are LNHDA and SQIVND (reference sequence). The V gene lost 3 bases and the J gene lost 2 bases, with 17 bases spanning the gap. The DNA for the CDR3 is TGTGCCAGTAGTATCAGGTCCGGGGCCGAACCCTACAATGAGCAGTTCTTC. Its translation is CASSIRSGAEPYNEQFF.

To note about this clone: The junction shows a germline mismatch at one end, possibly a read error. CDR3 DNA: TGTGCTAGCAGCCTGGGACAGGGGGTTGGTCAAGAGCAGTACTTC. Amino acid sequence: CASSLGQGVGQEQYF. This sequence joins TRBV7-7 and TRBJ2-7, with 11 bases lining up with TRBD1. The CDR3 has 15 amino acids. CDR1 is SSHAT, CDR2 FNYEAQ, per germline (reference sequence).

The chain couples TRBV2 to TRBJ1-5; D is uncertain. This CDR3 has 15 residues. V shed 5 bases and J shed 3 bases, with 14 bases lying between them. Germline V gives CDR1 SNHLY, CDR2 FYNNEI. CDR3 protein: CASSMWPVDNQPQHF. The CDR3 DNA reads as TGTGCCAGCAGTATGTGGCCAGTAGACAATCAGCCCCAGCATTTT.

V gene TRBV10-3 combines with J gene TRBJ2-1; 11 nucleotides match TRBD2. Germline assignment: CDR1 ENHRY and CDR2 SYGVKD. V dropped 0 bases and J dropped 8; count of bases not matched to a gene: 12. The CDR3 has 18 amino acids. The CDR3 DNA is TGTGCCATCAGTGAGTCGAGCGTAGCGCTAGCGGGAGGCTATGAGCAGTTCTTC. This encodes CAISESSVALAGGYEQFF.

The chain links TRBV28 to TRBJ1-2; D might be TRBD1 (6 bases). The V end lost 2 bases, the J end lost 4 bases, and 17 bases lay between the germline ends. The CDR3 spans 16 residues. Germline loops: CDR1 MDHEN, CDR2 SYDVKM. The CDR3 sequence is CASSLGSWGHGYGYTF. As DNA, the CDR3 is TGTGCCAGCAGTTTAGGTTCATGGGGGCACGGCTATGGCTACACCTTC.

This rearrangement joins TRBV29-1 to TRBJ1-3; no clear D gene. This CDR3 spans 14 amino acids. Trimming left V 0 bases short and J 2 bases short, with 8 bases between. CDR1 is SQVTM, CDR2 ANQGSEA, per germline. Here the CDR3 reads CSVEDAWTGNTIYF. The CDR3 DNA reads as TGCAGCGTTGAAGATGCTTGGACTGGAAACACCATATATTTT.

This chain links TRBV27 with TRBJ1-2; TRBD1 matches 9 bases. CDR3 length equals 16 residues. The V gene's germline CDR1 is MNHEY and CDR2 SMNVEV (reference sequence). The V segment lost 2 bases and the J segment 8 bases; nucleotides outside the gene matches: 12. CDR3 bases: TGTGCCAGCAGTTTAAGGACAGGGGCGAGGATGGGCGGCTACACCTTC. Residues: CASSLRTGARMGGYTF.

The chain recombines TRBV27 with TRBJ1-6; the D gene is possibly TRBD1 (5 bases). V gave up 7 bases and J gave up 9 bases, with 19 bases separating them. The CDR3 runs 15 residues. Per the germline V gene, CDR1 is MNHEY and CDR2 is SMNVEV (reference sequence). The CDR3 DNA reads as TGTGCCAGCAAAGTTGGGACGGCCGGAGGTTCACCCCTCCACTTT. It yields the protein CASKVGTAGGSPLHF.

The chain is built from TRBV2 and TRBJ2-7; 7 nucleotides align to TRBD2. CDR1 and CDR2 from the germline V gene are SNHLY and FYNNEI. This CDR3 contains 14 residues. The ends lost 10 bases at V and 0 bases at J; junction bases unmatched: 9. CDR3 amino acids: CATGRQGVSYEQYF. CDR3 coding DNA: TGTGCCACCGGGAGGCAGGGTGTCTCCTACGAGCAGTACTTC.

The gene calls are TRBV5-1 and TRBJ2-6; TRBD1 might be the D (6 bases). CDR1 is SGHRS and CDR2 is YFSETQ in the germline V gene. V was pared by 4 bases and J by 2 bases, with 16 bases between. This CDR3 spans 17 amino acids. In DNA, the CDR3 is TGCGCCAGCAGCGGCCGGGACATGGGAGCTGGGGCCAACGTCCTGACTTTC. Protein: CASSGRDMGAGANVLTF.

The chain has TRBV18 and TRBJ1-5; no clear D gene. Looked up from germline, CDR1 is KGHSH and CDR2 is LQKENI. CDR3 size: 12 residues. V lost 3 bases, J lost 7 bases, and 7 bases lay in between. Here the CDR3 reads CASSPPGQPQHF. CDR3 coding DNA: TGTGCCAGCTCACCCCCGGGGCAGCCCCAGCATTTT.

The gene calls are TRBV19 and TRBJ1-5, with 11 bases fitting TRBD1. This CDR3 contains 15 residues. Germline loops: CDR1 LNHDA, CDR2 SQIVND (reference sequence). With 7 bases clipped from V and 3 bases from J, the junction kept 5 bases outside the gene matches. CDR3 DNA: TGTGCCAGTATCCGGACAGGGGGCGACAATCAGCCCCAGCATTTT. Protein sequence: CASIRTGGDNQPQHF.

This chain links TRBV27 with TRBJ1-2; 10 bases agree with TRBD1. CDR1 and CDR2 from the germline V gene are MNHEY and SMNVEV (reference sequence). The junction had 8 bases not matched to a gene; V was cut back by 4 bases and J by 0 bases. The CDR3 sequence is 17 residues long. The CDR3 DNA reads TGTGCCAGCAGTTCCCGACAGGGGGCTGATACTAACTATGGCTACACCTTC. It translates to CASSSRQGADTNYGYTF.

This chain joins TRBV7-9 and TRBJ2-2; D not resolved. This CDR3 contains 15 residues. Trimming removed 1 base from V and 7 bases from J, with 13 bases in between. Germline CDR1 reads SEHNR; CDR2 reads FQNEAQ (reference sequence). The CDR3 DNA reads TGTGCCAGCAGCTTAGGGGCGGTGGTCCACGGGGAGCTGTTTTTT. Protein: CASSLGAVVHGELFF.